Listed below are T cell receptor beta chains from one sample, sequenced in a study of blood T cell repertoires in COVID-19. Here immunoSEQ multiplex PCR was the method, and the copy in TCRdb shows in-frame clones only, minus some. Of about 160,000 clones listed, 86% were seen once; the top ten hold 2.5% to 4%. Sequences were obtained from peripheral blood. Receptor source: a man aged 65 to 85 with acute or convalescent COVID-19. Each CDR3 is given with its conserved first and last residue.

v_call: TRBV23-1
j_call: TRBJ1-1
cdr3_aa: CASSPRWAGLNTTEAFF

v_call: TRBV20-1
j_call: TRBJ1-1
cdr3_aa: CSARFGERAFF

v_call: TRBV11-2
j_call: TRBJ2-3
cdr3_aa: CASRKGRATRGTDTQYF

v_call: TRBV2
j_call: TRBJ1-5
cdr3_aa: CASSIQGDSNQPQHF

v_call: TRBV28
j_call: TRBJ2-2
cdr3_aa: CASRAGTSSTGELFF

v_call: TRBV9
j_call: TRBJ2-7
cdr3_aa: CASSASTSGIREQYF

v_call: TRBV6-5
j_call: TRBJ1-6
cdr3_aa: CASTPDSYSPLHF

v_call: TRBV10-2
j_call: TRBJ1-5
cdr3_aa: CASSQGLYNQPQHF

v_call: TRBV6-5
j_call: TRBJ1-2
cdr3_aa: CASSQPRGGYTF

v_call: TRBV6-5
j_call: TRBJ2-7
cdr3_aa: CASTEPPMSSYEQYF

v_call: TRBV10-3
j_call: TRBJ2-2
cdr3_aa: CAIREDTHTGELFF

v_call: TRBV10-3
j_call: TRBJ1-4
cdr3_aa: CAISAQGDEKLFF

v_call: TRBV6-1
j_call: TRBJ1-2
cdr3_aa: CASSEGQGFGGYTF

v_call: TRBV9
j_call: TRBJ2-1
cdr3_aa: CASSVGLAEYNEQFF

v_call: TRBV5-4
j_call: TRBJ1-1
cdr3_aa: CASSSDSAQNTEAFF

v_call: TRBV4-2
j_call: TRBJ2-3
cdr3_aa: CASSQDQDSISTDTQYF

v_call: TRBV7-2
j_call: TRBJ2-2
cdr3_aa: CASRLGQTGELFF

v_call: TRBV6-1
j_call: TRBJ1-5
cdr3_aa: CASSEGQGLGQPQHF

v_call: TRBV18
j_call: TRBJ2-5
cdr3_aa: CASSALAGGFQETQYF

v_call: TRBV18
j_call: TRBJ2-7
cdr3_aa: CASSLDSYEQYF

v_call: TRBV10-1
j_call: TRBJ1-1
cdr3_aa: CASSGLYRGEGVIGTEAFF

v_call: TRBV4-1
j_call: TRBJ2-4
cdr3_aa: CASSQGAGGIGNIQYF

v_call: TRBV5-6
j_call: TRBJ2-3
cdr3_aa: CASREAGGPADTQYF

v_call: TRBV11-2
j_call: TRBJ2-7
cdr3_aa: CASSSGQPYEQYF

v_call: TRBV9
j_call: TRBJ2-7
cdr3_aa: CASSVGDRHHYEQYF

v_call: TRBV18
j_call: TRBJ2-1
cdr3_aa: CASSPTGREWYNEQFF

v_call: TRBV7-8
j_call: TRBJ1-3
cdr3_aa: CASSLAQGAGNTIYF

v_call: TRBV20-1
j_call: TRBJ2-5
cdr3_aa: CSASDWGAGQETQYF

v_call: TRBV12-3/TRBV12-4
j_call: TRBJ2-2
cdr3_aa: CASSPRVSGELFF

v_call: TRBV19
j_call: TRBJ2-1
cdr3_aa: CASSMSPSGDNEQFF

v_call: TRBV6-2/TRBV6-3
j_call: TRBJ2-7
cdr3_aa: CASSYVAGPYEQYF

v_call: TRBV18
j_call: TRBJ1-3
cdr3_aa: CASSERGSSGNTIYF

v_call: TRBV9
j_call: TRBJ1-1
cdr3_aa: CASSVTGDLLVTEAFF

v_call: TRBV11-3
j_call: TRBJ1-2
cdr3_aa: CASTLDRGTGYTF

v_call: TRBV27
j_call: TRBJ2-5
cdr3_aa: CASSFEGGSWETQYF

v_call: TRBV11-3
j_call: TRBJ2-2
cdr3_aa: CASSFVSTGELFF

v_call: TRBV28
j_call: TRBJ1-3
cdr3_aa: CASSLSGIQSGNTIYF

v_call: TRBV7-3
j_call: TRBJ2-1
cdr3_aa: CASSLEAGGPNEQFF

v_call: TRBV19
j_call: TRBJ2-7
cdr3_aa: CASQLAGNYEQYF

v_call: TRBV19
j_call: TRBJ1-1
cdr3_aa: CASTPRFGNTEAFF

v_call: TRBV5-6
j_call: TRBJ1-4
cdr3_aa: CASSLSGGKLFF

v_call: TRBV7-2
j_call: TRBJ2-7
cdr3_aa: CASSLGAGGPYEQYF

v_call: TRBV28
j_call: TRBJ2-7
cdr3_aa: CASLTHTPPDEQYF

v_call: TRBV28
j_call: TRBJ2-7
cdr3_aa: CASGPPGVAQFEQYF

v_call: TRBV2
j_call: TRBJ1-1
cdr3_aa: CASSWGPGVNTEAFF

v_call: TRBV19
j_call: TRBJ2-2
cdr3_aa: CASLQFSTGELFF

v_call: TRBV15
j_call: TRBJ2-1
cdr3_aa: CATSRDGAPALNEQFF

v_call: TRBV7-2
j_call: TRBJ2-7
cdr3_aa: CASSPQGGNYEQYF